The next 9 T cell receptor beta chains were all read from a single sample in a study of TIL therapy for anti-PD-1-resistant metastatic lung cancer. As for time point: pre-treatment sample, taken before nivolumab and TIL therapy. Tumor tissue came from excised metastases, mostly pleural nodules or supraclavicular lymph nodes. This was the immunoSEQ v3 assay. This table comes from immunoSEQ multiplex PCR, and its TCRdb copy is limited to in-frame clones, with some not included. The profile covers roughly 92,000 clones, with just over 65% appearing a single time and approximately 11% taken by the ten largest. The material sequenced was tumor tissue, taken at baseline. These receptors were collected from a person aged 25 to 80 with non-small cell lung cancer.

This clone was recorded once. The chain uses TRBV28 and TRBJ2-3; D perhaps matches TRBD2 (5 bases). CDR1 MDHEN and CDR2 SYDVKM come from the germline V gene. V was pared by 5 bases and J by 0 bases, with 9 bases between. This CDR3 has 14 residues. CDR3 nucleotides: TGTGCCAGCAGTCAAAGGACTAGCACAGATACGCAGTATTTT. It yields the protein CASSQRTSTDTQYF. Complete variable domain (other parts from reference TRBV28 and TRBJ2-3): DVKVTQSSRYLVKRTGEKVFLECVQDMDHENMFWYRQDPGLGLRLIYFSYDVKMKEKGDIPEGYSVSREKKERFSLILESASTNQTSMYLCASSQRTSTDTQYFGPGTRLTVL.

The chain combines TRBV27 with TRBJ2-2, with TRBD2 identical over 14 bases. The CDR3 is 17 residues long. After removal of 5 bases from V and 6 bases from J, the junction contained 8 bases not matched to a gene. The germline CDR1 and CDR2 sequences are MNHEY and SMNVEV (reference sequence). The CDR3 DNA is TGTGCCAGCAGTCCCGGGACTAGCGGGAGTGTGTCCGGGGAGCTGTTTTTT. Protein product: CASSPGTSGSVSGELFF.

This chain connects TRBV19 to TRBJ1-5; 10 bases line up with TRBD1. Germline V gene lookup returns CDR1 LNHDA and CDR2 SQIVND (reference sequence). Trimming took 5 bases from V and 5 from J; bases not matched to a gene: 6. This CDR3 is built from 15 residues. CDR3 nucleotides: TGTGCCAGTAGTGCCAAGACAGGGGGCTATCAGCCCCAGCATTTT. This sequence encodes CASSAKTGGYQPQHF. The entire variable domain, with the rest obtained from reference TRBV19 and TRBJ1-5, is as follows: DGGITQSPKYLFRKEGQNVTLSCEQNLNHDAMYWYRQDPGQGLRLIYYSQIVNDFQKGDIAEGYSVSREKKESFPLTVTSAQKNPTAFYLCASSAKTGGYQPQHFGDGTRLSIL.

The V gene is TRBV11-2, the J gene TRBJ1-1, with D maybe TRBD1 (5 bases). The germline V gene has CDR1 SGHAT and CDR2 FQNNGV. The germline V and J ends were trimmed by 0 bases and 8 bases, with 10 bases remaining between them. The CDR3 spans 13 residues. CDR3 sequence: CASSLDYQGEAFF. The CDR3, as DNA: TGTGCCAGCAGCTTAGATTATCAGGGAGAAGCTTTCTTT.

There are many counts of this clone. The chain couples TRBV9 to TRBJ2-5; tentatively, D is TRBD2 (6 bases). Germline CDR1 is SGDLS and CDR2 is YYNGEE. V was cut by 3 bases and J by 0 bases, with 12 bases left in between. The CDR3 sequence is 15 residues long. The CDR3 DNA reads as TGTGCCAGCAGCGCCGCTGGGGGGTACCAAGAGACCCAGTACTTC. Protein sequence: CASSAAGGYQETQYF.

The chain combines TRBV6-5 with TRBJ2-7, with 9 bases fitting TRBD1. Germline CDR1 reads MNHEY; CDR2 reads SVGAGI. The CDR3 length is 14 residues. J was trimmed by 4 bases and V by 10 bases; bases with no gene match: 11. Here the CDR3 reads CAISGTGYFYEQYF. The CDR3 nucleotides read TGTGCCATCTCCGGGACAGGGTATTTTTACGAGCAGTACTTC.

J is TRBJ1-5 and V is TRBV24-1; weak D call: TRBD1 (5 bases). V lost 6 bases and J 7 bases, leaving 18 bases between the germline ends. The CDR3 is 15 amino acids. Germline-derived CDR1 and CDR2 are KGHDR and SFDVKD. As DNA, the CDR3 is TGTGCCACCAGTCGGGGGGGGGTAACTGGGCAGCCCCAGCATTTT. It codes for CATSRGGVTGQPQHF.

This rearrangement joins TRBV6-5 to TRBJ1-4; 8 bases match TRBD1. The CDR3 runs 15 residues. Germline-derived CDR1 and CDR2 are MNHEY and SVGAGI. The trim removed 0 bases at V and 5 bases at J, leaving 2 bases unmatched. The CDR3 DNA reads TGTGCCAGCAGTTACTCGACAGGGGAGAATGAAAAACTGTTTTTT. Its protein product is CASSYSTGENEKLFF.

The chain has TRBV30 and TRBJ2-1; 10 bases are a match to TRBD2. The CDR3 extends over 15 amino acids. The V and J ends lost 3 bases and 4 bases, in that order; junction bases with no gene match: 6. Germline CDR1 and CDR2: GTSNPN and SVGIG (reference sequence). The CDR3 bases are TGTGCCTGGAGGGGGGGTAGCGGGAGGTACAATGAGCAGTTCTTC. Encoded protein: CAWRGGSGRYNEQFF.